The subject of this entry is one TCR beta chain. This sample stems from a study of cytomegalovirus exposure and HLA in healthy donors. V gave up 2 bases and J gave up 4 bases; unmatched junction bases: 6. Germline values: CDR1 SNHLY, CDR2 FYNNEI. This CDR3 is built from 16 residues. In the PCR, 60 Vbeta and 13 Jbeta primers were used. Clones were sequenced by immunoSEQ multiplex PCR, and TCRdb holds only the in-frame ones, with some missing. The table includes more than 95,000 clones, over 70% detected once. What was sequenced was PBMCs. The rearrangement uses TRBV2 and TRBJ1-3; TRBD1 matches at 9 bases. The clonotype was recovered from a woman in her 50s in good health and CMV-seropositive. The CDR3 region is CASSELNRGPGNTIYF. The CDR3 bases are TGTGCCAGCAGTGAACTTAACAGGGGGCCCGGAAACACCATATATTTT.